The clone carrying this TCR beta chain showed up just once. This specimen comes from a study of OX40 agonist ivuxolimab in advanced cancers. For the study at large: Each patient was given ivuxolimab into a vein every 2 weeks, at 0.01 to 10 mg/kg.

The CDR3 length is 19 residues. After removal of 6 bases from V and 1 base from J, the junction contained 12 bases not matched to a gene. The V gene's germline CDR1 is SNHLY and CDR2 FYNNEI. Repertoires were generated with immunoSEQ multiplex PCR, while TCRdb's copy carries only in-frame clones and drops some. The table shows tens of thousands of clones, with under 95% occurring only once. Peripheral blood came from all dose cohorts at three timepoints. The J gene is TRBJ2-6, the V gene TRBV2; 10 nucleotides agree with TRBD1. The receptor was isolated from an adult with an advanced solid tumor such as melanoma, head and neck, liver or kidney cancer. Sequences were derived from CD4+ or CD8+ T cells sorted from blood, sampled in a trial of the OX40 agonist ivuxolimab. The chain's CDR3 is CASSPGPGQGPSGANVLTF. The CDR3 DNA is TGTGCCAGCAGCCCCGGTCCGGGACAGGGGCCATCTGGGGCCAACGTCCTGACTTTC.